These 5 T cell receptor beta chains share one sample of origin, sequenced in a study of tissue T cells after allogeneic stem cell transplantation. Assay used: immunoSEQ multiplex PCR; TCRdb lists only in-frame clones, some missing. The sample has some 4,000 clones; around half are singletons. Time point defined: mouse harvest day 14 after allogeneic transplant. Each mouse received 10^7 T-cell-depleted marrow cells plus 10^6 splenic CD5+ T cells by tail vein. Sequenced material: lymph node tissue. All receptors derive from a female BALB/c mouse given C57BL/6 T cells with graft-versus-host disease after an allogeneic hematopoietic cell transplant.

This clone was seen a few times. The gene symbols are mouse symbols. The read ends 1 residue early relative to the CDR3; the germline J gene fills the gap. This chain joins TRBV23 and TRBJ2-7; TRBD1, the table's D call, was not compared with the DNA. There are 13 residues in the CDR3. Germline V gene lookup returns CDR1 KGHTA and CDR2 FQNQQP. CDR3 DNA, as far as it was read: TGCTCCAGCAGTCACGGACAGGTCTATGAACAGTAC. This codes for CSSSHGQVYEQY. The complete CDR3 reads CSSSHGQVYEQYF.

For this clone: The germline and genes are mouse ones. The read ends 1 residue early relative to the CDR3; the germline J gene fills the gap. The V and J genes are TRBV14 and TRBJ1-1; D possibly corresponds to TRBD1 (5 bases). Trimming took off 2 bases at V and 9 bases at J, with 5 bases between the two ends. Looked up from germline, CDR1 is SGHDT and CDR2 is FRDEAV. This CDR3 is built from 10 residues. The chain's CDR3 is CASSLGQVFF. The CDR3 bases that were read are TGTGCCAGCAGTTTGGGGCAAGTCTTC.

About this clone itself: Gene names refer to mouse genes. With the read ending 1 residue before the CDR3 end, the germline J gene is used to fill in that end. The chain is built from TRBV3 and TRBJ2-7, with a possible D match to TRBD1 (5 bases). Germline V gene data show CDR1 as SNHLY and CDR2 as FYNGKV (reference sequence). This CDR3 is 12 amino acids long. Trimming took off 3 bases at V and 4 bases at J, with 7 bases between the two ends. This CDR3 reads CASSLDIYEQYF. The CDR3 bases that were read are TGTGCCAGCAGCTTGGACATTTATGAACAGTAC.

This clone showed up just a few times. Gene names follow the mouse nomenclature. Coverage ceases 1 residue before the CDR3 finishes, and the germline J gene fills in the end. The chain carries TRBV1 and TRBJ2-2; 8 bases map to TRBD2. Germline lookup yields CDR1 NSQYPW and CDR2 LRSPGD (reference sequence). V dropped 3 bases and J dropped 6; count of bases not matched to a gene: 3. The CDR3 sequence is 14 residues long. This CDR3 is CTCSAGGAPGQLYF. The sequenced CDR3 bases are TGCACCTGCAGTGCGGGGGGGGCGCCCGGGCAGCTCTAC. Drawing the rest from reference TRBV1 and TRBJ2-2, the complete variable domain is VTLLEQNPRWRLVPRGQAVNLRCILKNSQYPWMSWYQQDLQKQLQWLFTLRSPGDKEVKSLPGADYLATRVTDTELRLQVANMSQGRTLYCTCSAGGAPGQLYFGEGSKLTVL.

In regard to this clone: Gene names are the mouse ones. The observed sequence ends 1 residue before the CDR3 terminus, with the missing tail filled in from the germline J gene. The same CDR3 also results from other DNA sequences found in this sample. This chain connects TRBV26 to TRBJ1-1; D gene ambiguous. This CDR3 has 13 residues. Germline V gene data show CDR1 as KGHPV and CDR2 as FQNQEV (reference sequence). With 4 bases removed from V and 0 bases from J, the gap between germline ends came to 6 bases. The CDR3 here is CASSRQANTEVFF. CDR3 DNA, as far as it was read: TGTGCCAGCAGTCGACAAGCAAACACAGAAGTCTTC.